This entry concerns a single TCR beta chain. This sample was included in a study of blood T cell repertoires in COVID-19. In terms of age and location, participants ranged from roughly 18 to 95 years and lived in fewer than 30 US areas. CDR3 length: 14 residues. CDR1 and CDR2 from the germline V gene are LGHNA and YNFKEQ. The germline V and J ends were trimmed by 3 bases and 3 bases, with 11 bases remaining between them. Sequencing was performed with immunoSEQ multiplex PCR; in TCRdb, only in-frame clones are kept and a portion is missing. The repertoire consists of just over 300,000 clones, with about 91% occurring once and the leading ten covering about 9.8%.

The chain couples TRBV4-2 to TRBJ1-1, with D unclear. Sequenced input: PBMCs or T cells enriched from blood (not recorded which). This receptor was identified in a woman between 18 and 29 years old who had recovered from COVID-19. The CDR3 is CASSHVGTHTEAFF. CDR3 sequence (DNA): TGTGCCAGCAGCCACGTGGGCACTCACACTGAAGCTTTCTTT.